A selection of T cell receptor beta chains follows, all from one sample in a study of regulatory T cells in long-lasting Graves disease. TCRdb re-called the multiplex PCR reads with MiXCR, one entry per CDR3 protein. The repertoire has 200,000 to 250,000 distinct CDR3 sequences, approximately 16% of them found once; the top ten carry around 20%. This material consisted of peripheral blood mononuclear cells (PBMCs), taken at new diagnosis, from a patient treated with antithyroid drugs. These receptors were obtained from a female donor with Graves disease. The CDR3 runs from the conserved cysteine through the conserved F or W. D genes are given only for firm matches. Only some rows state a clone size, as once, few, many or a class for expanded clones.

d_gene | j_gene | abundance | v_gene | CDR3aa | CDR3nt
TRBD1 | TRBJ2-2 | once | TRBV2 | CASTMDRTTANTGELFF | TGTGCCAGCACCATGGACAGGACCACAGCGAACACCGGGGAGCTGTTTTTT
TRBD1 | TRBJ2-1 | many | TRBV12-3/TRBV12-4 | CASSLGTGRDNEQFF | TGTGCCAGCAGCCTCGGGACAGGCCGCGACAATGAGCAGTTCTTC
- | TRBJ1-5 | many | TRBV10-3 | CAISDPRDSNQPQHF | TGTGCCATCAGTGACCCCAGGGATAGCAATCAGCCCCAGCATTTT
TRBD1 | TRBJ2-7 | - | TRBV19 | CASTLGTGRPYEQYF | TGTGCCAGTACCTTAGGGACAGGGAGGCCCTACGAGCAGTACTTC
- | TRBJ2-2 | once | TRBV7-2 | CASSPGVGVGTGEQFF | -
- | TRBJ2-5 | many | TRBV20-1 | CSATGARETQYF | TGCAGTGCTACGGGAGCTCGGGAGACCCAGTACTTC
- | TRBJ1-6 | many | TRBV28 | CASSLPYNSPLHF | TGTGCCAGCAGTTTGCCCTATAATTCACCCCTCCACTTT
- | TRBJ2-1 | many | TRBV7-8 | CASSLGGGSEQFF | TGTGCCAGCAGCTTAGGAGGCGGCAGTGAGCAGTTCTTC
- | TRBJ2-1 | many | TRBV6-1 | CASRSVGSISYNEQFF | TGTGCCAGCAGAAGTGTGGGCTCCATCTCCTACAATGAGCAGTTCTTC
TRBD2 | TRBJ2-7 | few | TRBV4-3 | CASSGSGGSSYEQYF | TGCGCCAGCAGTGGGTCGGGCGGGAGCTCCTACGAGCAGTACTTC
- | TRBJ2-3 | many | TRBV29-1 | CSVEVTTDTQYF | TGCAGCGTTGAAGTCACCACAGATACGCAGTATTTT
TRBD2 | TRBJ2-3 | many | TRBV11-3 | CASSFGTSGITDTQYF | TGTGCCAGCAGCTTCGGGACTAGCGGGATCACAGATACGCAGTATTTT
- | TRBJ1-1 | many | TRBV11-3 | CASSLGHMNTEAFF | TGTGCCAGCAGCTTAGGACATATGAACACTGAAGCTTTCTTT
- | TRBJ2-3 | many | TRBV20-1 | CSASRAGGTGSPDTQYF | TGCAGTGCTAGTAGGGCAGGGGGGACCGGGAGCCCAGATACGCAGTATTTT
- | TRBJ1-4 | many | TRBV20-1 | CSARPFEKLFF | TGCAGTGCTAGACCCTTTGAAAAACTGTTTTTT
- | TRBJ2-5 | many | TRBV7-3 | CASSPKTGTSKTQYF | TGTGCCAGCAGCCCTAAGACAGGAACTTCAAAGACCCAGTACTTC